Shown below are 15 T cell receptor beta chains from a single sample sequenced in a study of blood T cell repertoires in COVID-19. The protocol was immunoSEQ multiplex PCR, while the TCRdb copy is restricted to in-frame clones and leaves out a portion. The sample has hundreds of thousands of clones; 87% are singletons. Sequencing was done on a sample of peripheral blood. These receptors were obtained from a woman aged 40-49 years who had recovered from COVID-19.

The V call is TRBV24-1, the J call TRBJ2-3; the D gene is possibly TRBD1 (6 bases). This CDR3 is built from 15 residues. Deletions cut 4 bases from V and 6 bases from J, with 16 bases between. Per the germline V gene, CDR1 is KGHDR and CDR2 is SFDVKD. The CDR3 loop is CATSDPRGASDTQYF. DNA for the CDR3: TGTGCCACCAGTGACCCCAGGGGAGCATCGGATACGCAGTATTTT.

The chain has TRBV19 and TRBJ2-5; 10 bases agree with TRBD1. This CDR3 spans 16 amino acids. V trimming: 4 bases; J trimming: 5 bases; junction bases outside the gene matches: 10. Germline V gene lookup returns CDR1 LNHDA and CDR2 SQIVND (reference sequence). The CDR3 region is CASSTSRQGARETQYF. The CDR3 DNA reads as TGTGCCAGTAGTACCAGCAGACAGGGGGCGCGGGAGACCCAGTACTTC.

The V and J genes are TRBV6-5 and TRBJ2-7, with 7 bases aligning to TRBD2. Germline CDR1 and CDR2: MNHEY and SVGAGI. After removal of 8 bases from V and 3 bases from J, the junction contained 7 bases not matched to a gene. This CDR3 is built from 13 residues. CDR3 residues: CASGLAVVYEQYF. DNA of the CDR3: TGTGCCAGCGGGCTAGCGGTTGTCTACGAGCAGTACTTC.

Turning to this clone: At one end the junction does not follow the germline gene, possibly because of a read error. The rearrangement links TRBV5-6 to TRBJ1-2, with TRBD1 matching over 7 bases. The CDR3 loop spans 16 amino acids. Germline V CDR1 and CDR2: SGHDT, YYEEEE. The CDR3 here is CANSLETAQGWEGYTF. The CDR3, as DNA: TGTGCCAACAGCTTGGAAACCGCACAGGGGTGGGAGGGCTACACCTTC.

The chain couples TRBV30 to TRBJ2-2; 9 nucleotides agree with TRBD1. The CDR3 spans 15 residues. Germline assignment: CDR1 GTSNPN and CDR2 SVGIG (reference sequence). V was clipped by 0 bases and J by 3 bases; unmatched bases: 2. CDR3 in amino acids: CAWSVGTGYTGELFF. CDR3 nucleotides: TGTGCCTGGAGTGTTGGGACAGGGTACACCGGGGAGCTGTTTTTT.

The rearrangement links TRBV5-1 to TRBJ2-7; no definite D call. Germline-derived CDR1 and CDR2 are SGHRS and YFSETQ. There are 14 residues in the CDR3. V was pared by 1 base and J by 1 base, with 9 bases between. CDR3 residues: CASSLISLSYEQYF. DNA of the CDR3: TGCGCCAGCAGCTTGATCTCCCTGTCCTACGAGCAGTACTTC.

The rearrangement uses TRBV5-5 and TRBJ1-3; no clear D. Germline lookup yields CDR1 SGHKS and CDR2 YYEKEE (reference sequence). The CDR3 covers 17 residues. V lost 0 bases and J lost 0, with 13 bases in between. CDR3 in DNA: TGTGCCAGCAGCTTGGCCGGCAGGATGCCCTCTGGAAACACCATATATTTT. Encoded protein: CASSLAGRMPSGNTIYF.

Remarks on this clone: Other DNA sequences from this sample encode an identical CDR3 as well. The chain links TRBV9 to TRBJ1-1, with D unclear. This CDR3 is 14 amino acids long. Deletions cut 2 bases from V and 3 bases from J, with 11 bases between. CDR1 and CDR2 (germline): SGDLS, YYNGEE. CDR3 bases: TGTGCCAGCAGCGTCCGGGGTGGGGACACTGAAGCTTTCTTT. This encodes CASSVRGGDTEAFF.

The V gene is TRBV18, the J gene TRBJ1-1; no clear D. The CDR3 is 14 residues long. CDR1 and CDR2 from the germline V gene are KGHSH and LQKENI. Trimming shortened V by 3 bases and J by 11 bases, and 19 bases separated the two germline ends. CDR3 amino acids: CASSPLNQARRAFF. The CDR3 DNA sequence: TGTGCCAGCTCACCCCTAAATCAGGCGCGGAGGGCTTTCTTT.

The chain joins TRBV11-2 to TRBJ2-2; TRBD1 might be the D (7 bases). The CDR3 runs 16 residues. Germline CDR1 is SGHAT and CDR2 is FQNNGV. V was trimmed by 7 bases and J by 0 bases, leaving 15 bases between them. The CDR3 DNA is TGTGCCAGCACCCTACAGGGGACTCCGAACACCGGGGAGCTGTTTTTT. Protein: CASTLQGTPNTGELFF.

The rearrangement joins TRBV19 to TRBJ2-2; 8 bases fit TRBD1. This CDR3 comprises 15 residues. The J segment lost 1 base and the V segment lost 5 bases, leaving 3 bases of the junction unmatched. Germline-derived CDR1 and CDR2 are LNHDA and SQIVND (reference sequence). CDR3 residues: CASSFGTGNTGELFF. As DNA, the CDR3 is TGTGCCAGTAGTTTCGGGACAGGGAACACCGGGGAGCTGTTTTTT.

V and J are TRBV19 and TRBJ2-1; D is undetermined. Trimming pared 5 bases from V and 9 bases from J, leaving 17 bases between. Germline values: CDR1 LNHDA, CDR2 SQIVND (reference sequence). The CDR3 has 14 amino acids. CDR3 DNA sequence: TGTGCCAGTAGTCTCCGCCCCCCGCGCACTGAGCAGTTCTTC. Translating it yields CASSLRPPRTEQFF. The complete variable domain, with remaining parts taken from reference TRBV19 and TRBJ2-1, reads DGGITQSPKYLFRKEGQNVTLSCEQNLNHDAMYWYRQDPGQGLRLIYYSQIVNDFQKGDIAEGYSVSREKKESFPLTVTSAQKNPTAFYLCASSLRPPRTEQFFGPGTRLTVL.

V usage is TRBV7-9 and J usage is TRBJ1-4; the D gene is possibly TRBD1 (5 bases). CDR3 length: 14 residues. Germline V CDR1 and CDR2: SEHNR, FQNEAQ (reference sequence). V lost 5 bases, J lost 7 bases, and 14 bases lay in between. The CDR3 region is CASSPTNRIEKLFF. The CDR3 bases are TGTGCCAGCAGCCCCACCAACAGGATTGAAAAACTGTTTTTT.

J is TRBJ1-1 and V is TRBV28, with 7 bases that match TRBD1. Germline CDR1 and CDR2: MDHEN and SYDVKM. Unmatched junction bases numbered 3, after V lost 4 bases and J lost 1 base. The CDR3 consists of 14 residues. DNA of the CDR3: TGTGCCAGCAGTTCCAGGGGGAGGAACACTGAAGCTTTCTTT. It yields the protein CASSSRGRNTEAFF.

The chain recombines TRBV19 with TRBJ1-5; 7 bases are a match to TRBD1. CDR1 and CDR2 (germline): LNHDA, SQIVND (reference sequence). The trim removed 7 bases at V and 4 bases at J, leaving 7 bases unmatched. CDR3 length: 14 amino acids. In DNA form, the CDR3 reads TGTGCCAGTAAGGGGGCGGGGCTGAATCAGCCCCAGCATTTT. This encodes CASKGAGLNQPQHF.